This TCR beta chain was identified in a study of molecular identifiers for immune sequencing clone quantification. This clonotype was detected a few times. The junction does not match germline at one end; this may be a read error. Using 10%, 30% or 50% RNA, naive CD8 libraries were derived from roughly 18,000 to 920,000 sorted cells. Listed TCR primers, together with previously described methods, were used for the bulk TCR libraries. TCRdb fed the PCR reads into MiXCR, producing one record per CDR3 protein. The top ten hold roughly 0.86% of the sample, which has hundreds of thousands of distinct CDR3 sequences, about a fifth seen once. Germline V gene sequence: CDR1 SGHDN, CDR2 FVKESK. The CDR3 extends over 17 amino acids.

The clonotype originates from a human donor in good health. Some libraries in this study had Jurkat cell RNA spiked in. This chain uses TRBV14 with TRBJ2-3; weak D call: TRBD2 (5 bases). Sequenced: naive CD8+ T cells from blood, with Jurkat cell RNA spiked in. The subset was: FACS-sorted CD8+CD4-CCR7+CD45RA+ naive T cells. The CDR3 protein is CASNQDGSRRPTDTQYF. The CDR3 DNA is TGTGCCAGCAACCAAGACGGATCGAGGAGGCCCACAGATACGCAGTATTTT.